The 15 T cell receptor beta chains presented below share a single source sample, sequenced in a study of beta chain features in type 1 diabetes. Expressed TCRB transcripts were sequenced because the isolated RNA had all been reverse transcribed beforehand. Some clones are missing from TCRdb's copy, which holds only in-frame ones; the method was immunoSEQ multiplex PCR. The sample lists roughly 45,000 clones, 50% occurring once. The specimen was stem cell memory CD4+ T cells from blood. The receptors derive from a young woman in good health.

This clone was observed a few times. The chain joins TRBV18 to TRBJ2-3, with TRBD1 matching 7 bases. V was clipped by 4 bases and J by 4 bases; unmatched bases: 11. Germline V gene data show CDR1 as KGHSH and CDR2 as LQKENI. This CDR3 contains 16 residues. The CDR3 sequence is CASSLGTDPEADTQYF. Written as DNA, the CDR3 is TGTGCCAGCTCACTTGGGACAGACCCGGAGGCAGATACGCAGTATTTT.

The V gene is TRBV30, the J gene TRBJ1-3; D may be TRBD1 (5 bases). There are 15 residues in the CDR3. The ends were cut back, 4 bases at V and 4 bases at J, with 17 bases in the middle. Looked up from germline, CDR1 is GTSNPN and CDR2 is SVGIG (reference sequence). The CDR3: CAWNRQTDWGNTIYF. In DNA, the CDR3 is TGTGCCTGGAATCGACAGACGGATTGGGGAAACACCATATATTTT.

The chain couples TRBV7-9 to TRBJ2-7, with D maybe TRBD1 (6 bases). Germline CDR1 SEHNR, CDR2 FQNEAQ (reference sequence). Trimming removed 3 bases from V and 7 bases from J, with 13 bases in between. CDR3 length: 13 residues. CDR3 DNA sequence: TGTGCCAGCAGCTTCCGTTGGGACAAAGAGCAGTACTTC. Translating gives CASSFRWDKEQYF.

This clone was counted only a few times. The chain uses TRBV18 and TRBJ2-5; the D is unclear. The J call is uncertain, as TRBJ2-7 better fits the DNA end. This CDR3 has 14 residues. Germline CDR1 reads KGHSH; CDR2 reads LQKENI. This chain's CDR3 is CASSPLERTYEQYF. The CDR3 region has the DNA TGTGCCAGCTCACCATTGGAGCGCACCTACGAGCAGTACTTC.

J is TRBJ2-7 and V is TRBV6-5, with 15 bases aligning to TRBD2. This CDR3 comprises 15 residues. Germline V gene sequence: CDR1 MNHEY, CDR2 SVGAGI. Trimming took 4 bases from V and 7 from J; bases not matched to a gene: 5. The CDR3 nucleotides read TGTGCCAGCAGTTCAGGACTAGCGGGAGGGGTGGAGCAGTACTTC. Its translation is CASSSGLAGGVEQYF.

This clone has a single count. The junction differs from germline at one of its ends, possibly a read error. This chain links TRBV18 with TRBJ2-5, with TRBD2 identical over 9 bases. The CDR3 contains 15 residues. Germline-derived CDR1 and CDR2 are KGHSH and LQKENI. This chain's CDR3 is CASSPLAGSQEAQYF. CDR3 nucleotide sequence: TGTGCCAGCTCACCCCTAGCGGGAAGCCAAGAGGCCCAGTACTTC.

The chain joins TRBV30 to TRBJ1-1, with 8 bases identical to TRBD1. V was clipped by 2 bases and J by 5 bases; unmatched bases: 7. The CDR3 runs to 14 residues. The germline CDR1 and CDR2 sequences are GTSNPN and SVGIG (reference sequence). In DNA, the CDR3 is TGTGCCTGGAGTTCGACAGGGGCGAGAACTGAAGCTTTCTTT. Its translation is CAWSSTGARTEAFF.

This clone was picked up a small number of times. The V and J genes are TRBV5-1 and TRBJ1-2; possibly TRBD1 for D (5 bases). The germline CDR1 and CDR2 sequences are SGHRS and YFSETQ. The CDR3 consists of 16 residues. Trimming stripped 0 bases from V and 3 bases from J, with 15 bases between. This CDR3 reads CASSLASTGDDYGYTF. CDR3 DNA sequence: TGCGCCAGCAGCTTGGCGTCTACAGGAGATGACTATGGCTACACCTTC.

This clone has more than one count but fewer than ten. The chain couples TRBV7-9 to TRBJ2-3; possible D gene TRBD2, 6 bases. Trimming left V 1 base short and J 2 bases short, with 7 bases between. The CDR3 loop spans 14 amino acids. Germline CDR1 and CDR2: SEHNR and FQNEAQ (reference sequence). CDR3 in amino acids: CASSLGTNTDTQYF. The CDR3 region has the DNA TGTGCCAGCAGCTTAGGGACTAACACAGATACGCAGTATTTT. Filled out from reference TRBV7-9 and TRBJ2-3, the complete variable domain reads DTGVSQNPRHKITKRGQNVTFRCDPISEHNRLYWYRQTLGQGPEFLTYFQNEAQLEKSRLLSDRFSAERPKGSFSTLEIQRTEQGDSAMYLCASSLGTNTDTQYFGPGTRLTVL.

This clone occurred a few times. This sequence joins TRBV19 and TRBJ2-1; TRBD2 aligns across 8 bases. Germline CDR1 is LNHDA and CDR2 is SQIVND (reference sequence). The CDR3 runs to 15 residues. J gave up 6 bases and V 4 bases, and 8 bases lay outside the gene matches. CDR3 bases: TGTGCCAGTAGTAGCTCCGGGACTAGGCGCAATGAGCAGTTCTTC. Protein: CASSSSGTRRNEQFF.

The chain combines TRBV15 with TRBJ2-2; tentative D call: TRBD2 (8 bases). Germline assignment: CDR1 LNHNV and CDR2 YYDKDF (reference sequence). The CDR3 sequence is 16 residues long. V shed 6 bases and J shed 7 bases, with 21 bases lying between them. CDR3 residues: CATRQGLAGLVGELFF. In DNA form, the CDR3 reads TGTGCCACCAGACAGGGGTTAGCGGGACTGGTCGGGGAGCTGTTTTTT.

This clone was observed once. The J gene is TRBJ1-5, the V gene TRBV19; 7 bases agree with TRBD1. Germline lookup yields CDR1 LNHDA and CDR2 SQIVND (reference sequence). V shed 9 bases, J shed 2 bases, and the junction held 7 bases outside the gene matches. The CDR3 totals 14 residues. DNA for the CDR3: TGTGCCAGCGTAAGAGGGACAGGCAATCAGCCCCAGCATTTT. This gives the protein CASVRGTGNQPQHF.

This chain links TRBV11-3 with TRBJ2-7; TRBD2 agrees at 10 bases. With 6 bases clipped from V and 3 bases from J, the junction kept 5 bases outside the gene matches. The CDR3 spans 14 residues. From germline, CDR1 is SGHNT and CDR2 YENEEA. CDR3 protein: CASSSGTSDYEQYF. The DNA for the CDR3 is TGTGCCAGCAGTTCGGGGACTAGCGACTACGAGCAGTACTTC.

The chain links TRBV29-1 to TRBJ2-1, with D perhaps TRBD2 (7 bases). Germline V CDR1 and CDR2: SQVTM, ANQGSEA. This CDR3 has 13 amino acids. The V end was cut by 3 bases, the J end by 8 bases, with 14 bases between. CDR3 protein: CSVEAGALDEQFF. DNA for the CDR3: TGCAGCGTTGAGGCGGGGGCCCTCGATGAGCAGTTCTTC.

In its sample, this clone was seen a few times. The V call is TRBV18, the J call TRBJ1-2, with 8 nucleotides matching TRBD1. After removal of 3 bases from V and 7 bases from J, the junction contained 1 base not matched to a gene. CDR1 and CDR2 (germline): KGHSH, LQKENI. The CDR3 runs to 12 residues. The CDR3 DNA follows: TGTGCCAGCTCACCCGGACAGGGTGGCTACACCTTC. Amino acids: CASSPGQGGYTF. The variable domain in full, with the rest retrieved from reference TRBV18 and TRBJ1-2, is NAGVMQNPRHLVRRRGQEARLRCSPMKGHSHVYWYRQLPEEGLKFMVYLQKENIIDESGMPKERFSAEFPKEGPSILRIQQVVRGDSAAYFCASSPGQGGYTFGSGTRLTVV.